Detailed here is one TCR beta chain. The data are from a study of technical replicates of blood from a few donors. TCRdb's copy holds only in-frame clones and misses some; the assay was immunoSEQ multiplex PCR. Of tens of thousands of clones in the sample, approximately 93% were seen once. Germline assignment: CDR1 MNHEY and CDR2 SMNVEV (reference sequence). This CDR3 is 15 amino acids long. J gave up 6 bases and V 5 bases, and 10 bases lay outside the gene matches. This TCR was sampled from a human donor in good health. The V gene is TRBV27, the J gene TRBJ2-5; 9 bases are shared with TRBD1. Sequences were obtained from T cells isolated from PBMCs. CDR3 nucleotides: TGTGCCAGCAGTCCAACCCCCGGGACAGGGAAGACCCAGTACTTC. This sequence encodes CASSPTPGTGKTQYF.